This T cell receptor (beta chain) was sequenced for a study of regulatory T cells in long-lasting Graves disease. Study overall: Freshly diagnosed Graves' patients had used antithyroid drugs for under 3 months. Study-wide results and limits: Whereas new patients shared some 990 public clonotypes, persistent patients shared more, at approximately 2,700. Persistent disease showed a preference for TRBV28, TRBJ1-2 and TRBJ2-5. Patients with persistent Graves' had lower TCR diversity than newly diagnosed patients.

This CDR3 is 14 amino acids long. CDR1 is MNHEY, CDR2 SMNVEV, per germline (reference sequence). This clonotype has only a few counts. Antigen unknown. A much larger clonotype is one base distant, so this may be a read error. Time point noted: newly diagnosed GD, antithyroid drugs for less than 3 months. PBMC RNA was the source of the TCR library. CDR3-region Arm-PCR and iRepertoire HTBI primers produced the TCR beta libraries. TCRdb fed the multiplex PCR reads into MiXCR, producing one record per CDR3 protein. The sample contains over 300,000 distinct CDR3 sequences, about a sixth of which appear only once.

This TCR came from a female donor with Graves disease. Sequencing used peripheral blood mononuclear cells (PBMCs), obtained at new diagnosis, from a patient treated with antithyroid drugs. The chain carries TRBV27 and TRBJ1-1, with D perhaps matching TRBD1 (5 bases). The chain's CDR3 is CSSSLRGGYTEAFF. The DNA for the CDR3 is TGTTCCAGCAGTTTGCGGGGGGGGTACACTGAAGCTTTCTTT.